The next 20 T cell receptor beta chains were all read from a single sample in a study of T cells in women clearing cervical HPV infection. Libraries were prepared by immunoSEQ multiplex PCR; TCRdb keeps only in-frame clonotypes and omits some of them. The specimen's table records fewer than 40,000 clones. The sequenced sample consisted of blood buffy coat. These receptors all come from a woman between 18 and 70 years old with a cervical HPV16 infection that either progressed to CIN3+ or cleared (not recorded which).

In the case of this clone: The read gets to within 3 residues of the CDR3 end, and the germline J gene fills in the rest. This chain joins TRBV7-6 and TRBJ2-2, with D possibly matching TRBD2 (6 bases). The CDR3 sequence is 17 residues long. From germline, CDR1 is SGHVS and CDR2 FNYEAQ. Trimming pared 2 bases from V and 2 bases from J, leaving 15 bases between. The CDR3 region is CASSLIHAGRNTGELFF. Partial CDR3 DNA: TGTGCCAGCAGCTTAATTCACGCGGGGCGTAACACCGGGGAG.

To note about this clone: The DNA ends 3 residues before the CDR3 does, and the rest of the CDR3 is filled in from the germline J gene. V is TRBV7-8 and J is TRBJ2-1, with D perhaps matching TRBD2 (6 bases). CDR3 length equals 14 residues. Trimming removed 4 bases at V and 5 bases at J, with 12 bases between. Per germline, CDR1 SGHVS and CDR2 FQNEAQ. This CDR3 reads CASSWAGHNNEQFF. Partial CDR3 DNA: TGTGCCAGCAGCTGGGCGGGGCATAACAATGAG.

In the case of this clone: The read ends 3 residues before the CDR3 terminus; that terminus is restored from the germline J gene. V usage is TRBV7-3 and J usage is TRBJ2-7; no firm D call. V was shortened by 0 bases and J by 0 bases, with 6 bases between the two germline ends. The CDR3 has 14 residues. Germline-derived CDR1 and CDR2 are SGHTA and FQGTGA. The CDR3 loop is CASSLTAFSYEQYF. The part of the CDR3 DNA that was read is TGTGCCAGCAGCTTAACAGCCTTCTCCTACGAG.

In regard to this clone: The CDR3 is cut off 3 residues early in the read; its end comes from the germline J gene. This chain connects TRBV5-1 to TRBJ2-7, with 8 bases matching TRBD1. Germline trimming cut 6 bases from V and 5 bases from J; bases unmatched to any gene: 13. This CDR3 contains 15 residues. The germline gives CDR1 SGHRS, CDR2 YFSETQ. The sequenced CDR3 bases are TGCGCCAGCACCCAAACCCAGGGCAGGGGGCACGAG. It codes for CASTQTQGRGHE. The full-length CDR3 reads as CASTQTQGRGHEQYF.

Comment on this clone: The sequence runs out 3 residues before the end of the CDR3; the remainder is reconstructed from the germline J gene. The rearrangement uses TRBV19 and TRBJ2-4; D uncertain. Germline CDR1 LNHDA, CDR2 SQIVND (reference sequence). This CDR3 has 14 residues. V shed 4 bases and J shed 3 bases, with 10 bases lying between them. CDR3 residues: CASSSSRGKNIQYF. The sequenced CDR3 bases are TGTGCCAGTAGTAGCTCCCGAGGCAAAAACATT.

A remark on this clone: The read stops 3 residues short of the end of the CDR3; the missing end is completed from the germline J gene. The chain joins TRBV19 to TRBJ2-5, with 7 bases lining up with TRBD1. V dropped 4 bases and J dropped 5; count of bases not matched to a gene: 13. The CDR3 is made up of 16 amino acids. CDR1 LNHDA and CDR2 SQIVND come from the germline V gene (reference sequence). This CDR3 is CASSTRTGPRGETQYF. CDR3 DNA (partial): TGTGCCAGTAGTACCCGGACAGGTCCTCGAGGGGAGACC.

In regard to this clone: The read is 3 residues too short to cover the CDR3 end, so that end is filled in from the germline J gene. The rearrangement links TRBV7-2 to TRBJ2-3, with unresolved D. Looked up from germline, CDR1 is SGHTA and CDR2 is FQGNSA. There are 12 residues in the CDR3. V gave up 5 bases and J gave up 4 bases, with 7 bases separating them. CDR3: CASSPDSDTQYF. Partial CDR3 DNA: TGTGCCAGCAGCCCTGACTCAGATACG. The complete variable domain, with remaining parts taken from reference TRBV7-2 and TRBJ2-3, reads GAGVSQSPSNKVTEKGKDVELRCDPISGHTALYWYRQSLGQGLEFLIYFQGNSAPDKSGLPSDRFSAERTGGSVSTLTIQRTQQEDSAVYLCASSPDSDTQYFGPGTRLTVL.

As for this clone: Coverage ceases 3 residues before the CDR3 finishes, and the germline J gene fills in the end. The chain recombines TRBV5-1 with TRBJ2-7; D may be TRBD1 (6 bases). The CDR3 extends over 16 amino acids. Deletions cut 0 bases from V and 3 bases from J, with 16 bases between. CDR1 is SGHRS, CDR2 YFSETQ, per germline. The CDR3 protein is CASSLDPPGVGYEQYF. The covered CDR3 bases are TGCGCCAGCAGCTTGGACCCCCCAGGGGTAGGCTACGAG.

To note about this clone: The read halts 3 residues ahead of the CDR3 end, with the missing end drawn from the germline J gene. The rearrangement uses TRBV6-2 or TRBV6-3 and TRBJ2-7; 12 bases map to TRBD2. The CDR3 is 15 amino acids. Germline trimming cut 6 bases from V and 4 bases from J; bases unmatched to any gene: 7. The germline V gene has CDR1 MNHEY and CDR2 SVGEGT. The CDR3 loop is CASRTSTSGSYEQYF. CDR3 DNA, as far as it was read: TGTGCCAGCAGGACTTCGACTAGCGGGAGTTACGAG.

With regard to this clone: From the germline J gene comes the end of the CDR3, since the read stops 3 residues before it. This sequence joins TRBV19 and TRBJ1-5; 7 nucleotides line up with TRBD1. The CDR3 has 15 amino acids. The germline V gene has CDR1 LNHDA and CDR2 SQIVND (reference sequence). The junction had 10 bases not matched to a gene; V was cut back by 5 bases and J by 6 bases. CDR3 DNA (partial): TGTGCCAGTAGTCCTTCGACAGGGATAGGTCAGCCC. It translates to CASSPSTGIGQP. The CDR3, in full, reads CASSPSTGIGQPQHF.

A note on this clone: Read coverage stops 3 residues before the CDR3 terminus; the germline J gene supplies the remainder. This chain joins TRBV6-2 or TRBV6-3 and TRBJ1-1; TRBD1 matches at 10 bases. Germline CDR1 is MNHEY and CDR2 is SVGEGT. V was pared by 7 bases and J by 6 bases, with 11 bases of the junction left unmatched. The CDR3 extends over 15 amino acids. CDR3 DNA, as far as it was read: TGTGCCAGCATCACTTTCGGACAGGGGGGCGCTGAA. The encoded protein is CASITFGQGGAE. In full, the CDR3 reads CASITFGQGGAEAFF.

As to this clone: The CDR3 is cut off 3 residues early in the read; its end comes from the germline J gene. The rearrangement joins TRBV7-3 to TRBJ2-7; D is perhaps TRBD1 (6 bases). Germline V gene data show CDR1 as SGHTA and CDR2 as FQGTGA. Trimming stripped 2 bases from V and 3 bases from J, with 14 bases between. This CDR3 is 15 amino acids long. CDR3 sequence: CASSLFPGANYEQYF. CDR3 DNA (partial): TGTGCCAGCAGCTTATTTCCAGGGGCCAACTACGAG. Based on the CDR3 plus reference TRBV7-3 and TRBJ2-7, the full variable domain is GAGVSQTPSNKVTEKGKYVELRCDPISGHTALYWYRQSLGQGPEFLIYFQGTGAADDSGLPNDRFFAVRPEGSVSTLKIQRTERGDSAVYLCASSLFPGANYEQYFGPGTRLTVT.

The CDR3 loop is CASSPTPSGSGDTQYF. Partial CDR3 DNA: TGTGCCAGCTCACCAACTCCTAGCGGGTCAGGGGATACG. The chain joins TRBV18 to TRBJ2-3, with 8 bases that match TRBD2. The CDR3 end is not reached by the read, which stops 3 residues before it; the germline J gene fills it in. Per germline, CDR1 KGHSH and CDR2 LQKENI. This CDR3 has 16 amino acids. J gave up 6 bases and V 2 bases, and 10 bases lay outside the gene matches.

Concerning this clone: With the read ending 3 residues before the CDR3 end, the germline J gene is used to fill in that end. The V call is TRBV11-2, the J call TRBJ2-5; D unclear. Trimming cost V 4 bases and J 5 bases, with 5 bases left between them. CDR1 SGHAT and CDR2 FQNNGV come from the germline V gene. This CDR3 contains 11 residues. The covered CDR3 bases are TGTGCCAGCAGCTCAGTGGAGACC. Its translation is CASSSVET. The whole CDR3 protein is CASSSVETQYF. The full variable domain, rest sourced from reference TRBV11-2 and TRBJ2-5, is EAGVAQSPRYKIIEKRQSVAFWCNPISGHATLYWYQQILGQGPKLLIQFQNNGVVDDSQLPKDRFSAERLKGVDSTLKIQPAKLEDSAVYLCASSSVETQYFGPGTRLLVL.

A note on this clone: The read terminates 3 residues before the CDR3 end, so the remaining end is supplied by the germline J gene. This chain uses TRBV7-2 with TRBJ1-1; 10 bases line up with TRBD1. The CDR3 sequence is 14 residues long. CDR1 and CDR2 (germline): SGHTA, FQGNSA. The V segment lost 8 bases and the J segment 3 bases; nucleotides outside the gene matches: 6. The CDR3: CASRRQGAHTEAFF. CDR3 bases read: TGTGCCAGCCGCCGACAGGGGGCGCACACTGAA.

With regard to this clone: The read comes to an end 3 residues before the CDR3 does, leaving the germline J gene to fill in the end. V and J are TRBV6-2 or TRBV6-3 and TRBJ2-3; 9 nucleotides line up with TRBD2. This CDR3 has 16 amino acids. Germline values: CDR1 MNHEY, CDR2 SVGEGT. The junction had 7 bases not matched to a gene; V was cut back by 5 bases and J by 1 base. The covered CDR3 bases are TGTGCCAGCAGTAATATAGCGGGAGTGGGCACAGATACG. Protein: CASSNIAGVGTDT. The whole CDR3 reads CASSNIAGVGTDTQYF.

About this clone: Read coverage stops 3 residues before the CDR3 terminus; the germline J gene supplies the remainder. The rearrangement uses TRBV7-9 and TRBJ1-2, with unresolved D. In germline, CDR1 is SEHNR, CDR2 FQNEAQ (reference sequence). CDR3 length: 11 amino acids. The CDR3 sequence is CASPGLDGYTF. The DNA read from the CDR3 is TGTGCCAGCCCGGGGTTAGACGGC.

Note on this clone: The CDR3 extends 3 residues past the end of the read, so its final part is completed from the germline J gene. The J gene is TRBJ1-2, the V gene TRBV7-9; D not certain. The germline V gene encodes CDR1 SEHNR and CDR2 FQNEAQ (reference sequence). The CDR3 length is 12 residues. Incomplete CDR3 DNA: TGTGCCAGCAGCTTAGTGGCAGATACC. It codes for CASSLVADT. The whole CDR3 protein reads CASSLVADTYTF.

CDR3 sequence: CASSLLAGEETQYF. Partial CDR3 DNA: TGTGCCAGCAGTTTGCTAGCGGGGGAAGAGACC. The chain joins TRBV2 to TRBJ2-5; 10 bases line up with TRBD2. The sequence runs out 3 residues before the end of the CDR3; the remainder is reconstructed from the germline J gene. The germline CDR1 and CDR2 sequences are SNHLY and FYNNEI. V shed 5 bases, J shed 3 bases, and the junction held 3 bases outside the gene matches. The CDR3 runs 14 residues.

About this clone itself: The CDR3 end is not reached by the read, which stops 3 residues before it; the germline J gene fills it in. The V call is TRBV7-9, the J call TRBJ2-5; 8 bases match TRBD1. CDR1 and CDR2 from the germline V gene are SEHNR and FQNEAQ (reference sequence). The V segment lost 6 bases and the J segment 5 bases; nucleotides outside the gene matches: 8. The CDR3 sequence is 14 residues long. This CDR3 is CASSSTGVWETQYF. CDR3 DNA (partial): TGTGCCAGCAGTTCGACAGGGGTATGGGAGACC. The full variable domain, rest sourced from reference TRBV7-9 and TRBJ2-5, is DTGVSQNPRHKITKRGQNVTFRCDPISEHNRLYWYRQTLGQGPEFLTYFQNEAQLEKSRLLSDRFSAERPKGSFSTLEIQRTEQGDSAMYLCASSSTGVWETQYFGPGTRLLVL.